These 10 T cell receptor beta chains share one sample of origin, sequenced in a study of cytomegalovirus exposure and HLA in healthy donors. The primer mix had 60 Vbeta and 13 Jbeta primers. Some clones are missing from TCRdb's copy, which holds only in-frame ones; the method was immunoSEQ multiplex PCR. The sample lists fewer than 250,000 clones, roughly 84% occurring once. Input material: PBMCs. These receptors all stem from a girl between 10 and 17 years old in good health and CMV-seronegative.

On this clone itself: Germline is not matched at one junction end, which may reflect a read error. This chain joins TRBV7-7 and TRBJ2-1, with 8 bases identical to TRBD1. Germline V lookup: CDR1 SSHAT, CDR2 FNYEAQ (reference sequence). The CDR3 runs 13 residues. The CDR3 nucleotides read TGTGCTAGCAGCGCTGGAACAGGGGGTGAGCAGTTCTTC. Encoded protein: CASSAGTGGEQFF.

The chain's CDR3 is CASSVSGEPAGTQYF. The DNA of the CDR3 is TGTGCCAGCAGCGTGTCGGGCGAGCCCGCGGGGACCCAGTACTTC. The rearrangement joins TRBV9 to TRBJ2-5, with D possibly TRBD2 on 5 matching bases. V shed 2 bases and J shed 7 bases, with 18 bases lying between them. From germline, CDR1 is SGDLS and CDR2 YYNGEE. This CDR3 has 15 residues.

The CDR3 nucleotides read TGTGCCACCAGCATTACAGTCGGCTCCTACGAGCAGTACTTC. Its protein product is CATSITVGSYEQYF. The chain has TRBV15 and TRBJ2-7, with D uncertain. The CDR3 totals 14 residues. Per the germline V gene, CDR1 is LNHNV and CDR2 is YYDKDF (reference sequence). Trimming left V 4 bases short and J 0 bases short, with 10 bases between.

This chain links TRBV2 with TRBJ2-1, with D tentatively TRBD2 (5 bases). The CDR3 is made up of 13 amino acids. The germline gives CDR1 SNHLY, CDR2 FYNNEI. V lost 11 bases and J 8 bases, leaving 19 bases between the germline ends. The CDR3 DNA follows: TGTGCCCGGGGTGGTGTCCTTCGGTATGAGCAGTTCTTC. This gives the protein CARGGVLRYEQFF.

J is TRBJ2-5 and V is TRBV10-1; TRBD2 matches 9 bases. V trimming: 6 bases; J trimming: 7 bases; junction bases outside the gene matches: 12. Germline V gene lookup returns CDR1 WNHNN and CDR2 SYGVQD (reference sequence). There are 15 residues in the CDR3. This CDR3 is CASSPSGEAWGTQYF. CDR3 DNA: TGCGCCAGCAGCCCTAGCGGGGAAGCCTGGGGGACCCAGTACTTC.

The chain joins TRBV28 to TRBJ2-5; D might be TRBD1 (6 bases). CDR3 length: 15 amino acids. V lost 5 bases and J 5 bases, leaving 18 bases between the germline ends. The V gene's germline CDR1 is MDHEN and CDR2 SYDVKM. CDR3 DNA: TGTGCCAGCAGTGAGGAATTTCAGGGGTGGGAGACCCAGTACTTC. Translating it yields CASSEEFQGWETQYF.

The rearrangement uses TRBV7-6 and TRBJ2-5; D remains unclear. This CDR3 has 14 amino acids. From germline, CDR1 is SGHVS and CDR2 FNYEAQ. Trimming took off 1 base at V and 3 bases at J, with 9 bases between the two ends. This chain's CDR3 is CASSLVGRKETQYF. The DNA of the CDR3 is TGTGCCAGCAGCTTAGTGGGCAGAAAAGAGACCCAGTACTTC.

This clone came up once. The chain links TRBV28 to TRBJ1-5, with D tentatively TRBD1 (6 bases). V was trimmed by 2 bases and J by 3 bases, leaving 11 bases between them. This CDR3 comprises 15 residues. Per germline, CDR1 MDHEN and CDR2 SYDVKM. For the CDR3, the DNA is TGTGCCAGCAGTTTACACAGGGTAAACAATCAGCCCCAGCATTTT. This codes for CASSLHRVNNQPQHF.

The V call is TRBV28, the J call TRBJ2-7, with TRBD2 identical over 7 bases. CDR1 MDHEN and CDR2 SYDVKM come from the germline V gene. This CDR3 contains 14 residues. V gave up 3 bases and J gave up 2 bases; unmatched junction bases: 4. The CDR3 is CASSFAGVTYEQYF. The CDR3 DNA follows: TGTGCCAGCAGTTTTGCGGGAGTTACCTACGAGCAGTACTTC. Drawing the rest from reference TRBV28 and TRBJ2-7, the complete variable domain is DVKVTQSSRYLVKRTGEKVFLECVQDMDHENMFWYRQDPGLGLRLIYFSYDVKMKEKGDIPEGYSVSREKKERFSLILESASTNQTSMYLCASSFAGVTYEQYFGPGTRLTVT.

The V and J genes are TRBV9 and TRBJ2-1; 15 bases fit TRBD2. This CDR3 spans 16 amino acids. The V and J ends lost 7 bases and 5 bases, in that order; junction bases with no gene match: 7. Germline CDR1 reads SGDLS; CDR2 reads YYNGEE. DNA for the CDR3: TGTGCCAGCTCTCCGGGACTAGCGGGGGGACACAATGAGCAGTTCTTC. The encoded protein is CASSPGLAGGHNEQFF.